This T cell receptor beta chain is from a study of control samples from healthy donors and cancer patients. V was trimmed by 9 bases and J by 5 bases, leaving 13 bases between them. The CDR3 sequence is 12 residues long. Profiling relied on immunoSEQ multiplex PCR, and the TCRdb table lists in-frame clones only, not all of them. The table lists 100,000 to 150,000 clones, nearly 90% of them singletons. The TCR comes from a man aged 50 to 59 in good health. The specimen sequenced was blood. The chain has TRBV12-3 or TRBV12-4 and TRBJ1-2, with D unclear. The CDR3 loop is CASQNWGYGYTF. The CDR3 DNA reads TGTGCCAGTCAAAATTGGGGTTATGGCTACACCTTC.